This T cell receptor beta chain was obtained from a study of blood T cells in healthy people across ages (dated by TCRdb to 2015 to 2017). Describing the broader study: In model experiments, template switching captured about one uniquely barcoded TCR beta cDNA molecule for every two T cells. Two additional independent replicas of 1 million unique cDNA reads from the same blood draw were analyzed for two donors (one aged 18 to 30 and one aged 80 or older). To track age-related changes in TCR beta repertoire diversity, the study relied on deep sequencing normalized with unique cDNA molecular identifiers. Donors were grouped into four age groups: young (average approximately 15 years), middle-aged (under 40), aged (around 60) and long-lived (around 80). Here is what the overall study found, with its caveats: Because the CMV infection status of the donors was unknown, age-related changes in expanded clonotypes may potentially have been confounded. Conclusive comparison of naive and antigen-experienced compartments was prevented by the profiling of bulk unsorted PBMCs. Compared with the aged group, the long-lived group had more naive CD4+ T cells, fewer expanded clones and increased TCR diversity, suggesting age selection. Estimates of total diversity based on one million sequenced T cells were considered lower bounds and underestimates. Observed TCR beta diversity per million T cells fell roughly linearly with age, and a significant reduction was already apparent by age roughly 41. Observed TCR beta diversity correlated strongly with the percentage of naive T cells measured by flow cytometry.

From its cysteine to its phenylalanine, the CDR3 spans 16 amino acids. Of the read, only the CDR3 DNA is kept; its 48 bases are in frame from base 1. V loses 7 bases of germline sequence and J loses 1 base, and the interval between the two ends is 19 bases. In the germline V gene, CDR1 corresponds to ENHRY and CDR2 to SYGVKD. Donors were a few dozen systemically healthy Caucasian individuals from Russia aged roughly 6 to 90 years. Each donor gave ten milliliters of peripheral blood, drawn into EDTA-treated Vacutainer tubes. Ficoll-Paque density-gradient centrifugation was used to isolate PBMCs, with at least 6 million obtained per sample. Trizol reagent was used to extract total RNA from the PBMCs, yielding at least 6 micrograms per sample. For every donor, an aliquot of PBMCs went through flow cytometry to measure the percentages of naive CD45RAhigh/CD27high T cells. Libraries were built with 5' RACE. The run used an Illumina HiSeq 2500. A second PCR of about 6 to 12 cycles was run with a J-beta primer mix and a sample-barcoded 5' primer. Each TCR beta cDNA molecule received a unique molecular identifier from a template-switch 5' adaptor carrying 12 random nucleotides. Each sample yielded at least 2.5 million CDR3-containing paired-end reads. First-strand cDNA was synthesized from all RNA with the Mint cDNA synthesis kit, primed by a TRBC-specific oligonucleotide. All cDNA was treated with uracil-DNA glycosylase and then went through a first 18-cycle PCR with the universal primers M1SS and BC2_uni_R. The source study handled its data this way. Normalization of each sample was performed by random selection of 1 million high-quality reads, each carrying a distinct molecular identifier. Instead of being binned into consensus sequences, reads that shared molecular identifiers were thrown out. MiTCR, set to a Q25 quality threshold and the strictest error-elimination algorithm, was used for CDR3 identification, clonotype clustering and error correction. A nonparametric unseen species model using Euler transformation provided a lower-bound estimate of total TCR beta diversity. TCRdb ran its own pipeline on the public reads, namely fastp trimming at Q25 and MiXCR clone calling, and kept in-frame beta chains. Identical CDR3 proteins give one entry, which carries the most common genes and DNA. None of the V and J calls come from the authors' own analysis; TCRdb made them. This sample comprises roughly 800,000 distinct CDR3 sequences, about 25% of them detected only once. The ten largest clonotypes hold roughly 3.5% of the sample.

In regard to this clonotype: Its antigen is still unknown. Base quality data are lacking; no much larger clone is found one base away.

The same sample was also used in a study of T cells of mothers and their children. The second study reports: Donors were nine systemically healthy Caucasian individuals: three mothers and their six children. cDNA synthesis consumed the entire amount of extracted RNA, loaded at around 1.5 ug RNA in each 15 ul reaction. In the second PCR, the M1S primer introduced both the sample barcodes and 2-4 random nucleotides. Over 8.5 million TCR beta CDR3 reads were obtained for each mother, and some 3 million reads were obtained for each child. Thymic selection similarly shapes TCR recombination output in related and unrelated pairs, with minor effect from inherited differences. Normalized repertoire overlap was always found to be slightly, but never significantly, higher in related mother-child pairs than in unrelated mother-child pairs. With a sensitivity of approximately 96 clones per million clonotypes, no persistent microchimeric T cell clones were detected. Deep NGS was used in the study to compare the TCR beta repertoires of mothers and children and to look for features that separate related mother-child pairs from unrelated individuals. The mean age was about 40 +/- 4 years for the mothers and about 10 +/- 4 years for the children. After adapters were ligated using NEBNext reagents, the libraries underwent 100+100 nt paired-end sequencing on an Illumina HiSeq 2000. Mother and child libraries were prepared a month apart and sequenced in separate runs to prevent cross-contamination. Between about 500,000 and 2,100,000 distinct TCR beta clonotypes were identified per donor. Naive TCR beta clonotypes were estimated from low-frequency clonotypes matched to each donor's FACS-determined naive share, without sorting.

The clonotype originates from a boy younger than 18 in good health. The sample comprised blood. Recombination joined TRBV10-3 with TRBJ1-1; the D region possibly corresponds to TRBD1 (5 bases align). The DNA sequence is as follows: TGTGCCATCAATCCCCAGGGAGGGGCGGGGAACACTGAAGCTTTCTTT. Translated, it gives CAINPQGGAGNTEAFF.